One TCR beta chain is described in this entry. The antigen this receptor binds is unknown. HCMV-specific IgG was detected in serum with a commercial ELISA kit to determine HCMV serostatus. Peripheral blood mononuclear cells were isolated from blood by Ficoll density gradient centrifugation. The CDR3, cysteine through phenylalanine, is 14 amino acids long. No DNA was logged. Sequenced on an Illumina HiSeq 2000. The TCR beta cDNA libraries were made using 5'RACE template switching, a step that added both a universal primer site and unique molecular identifiers. Priming for cDNA synthesis came from the TCR beta constant segment, and two successive PCR amplification steps followed. The published analysis was carried out like this. MIGEC handled demultiplexing of the reads and grouping by UMI, while MiTCR was used to assemble and quantify clonotypes. To remove erroneous sequences, TCR cDNA sequences were retained only when supported by two or more reads. Downstream repertoire analysis used the tcR package, and clonotypes were matched across fractions by CDR3 nucleotide sequence plus V segment. VDJmatch was used to annotate antigen specificity against VDJdb, with one amino acid substitution in CDR3 allowed. Reprocessed by TCRdb, the reads give a single entry per CDR3 protein sequence, without DNA. The authors' filters were not applied to this entry. Per the sample table, the count is 550,000 or so distinct CDR3 sequences. The ten largest clones represent approximately 3.5% of the sample.

The data were taken from a study of T cells expressing NK-cell markers (dated by TCRdb to about 2020). With respect to the entire study: Three sorted T-cell subsets (CD3+CD56+NKG2C+, CD3+CD56+NKG2C- and CD3+CD56-NKG2C+) from about 8 donors had their TCR beta-chain repertoires profiled. Among the eight sequenced donors, only one was HCMV-seronegative, while the other seven were HCMV-seropositive. Libraries were sequenced as 2 x 150 bp reads on Illumina HiSeq 2000/2500, MiSeq or NextSeq. All eight donors whose samples were sequenced were randomly selected healthy volunteers, three of them men and five women. The investigation overall reported the following: In several donors, the dominant CD3+CD56+NKG2C+ clonotypes were found to rank among the top 10 CD8+ clonotypes and to make up about 1.0-7.5% of CD8+ T cells. Whether the expanded NKG2C-expressing T cell clones were specific for HCMV antigens was left unclear. Those dominant clonotypes were again the most abundant among CD3+CD56-NKG2C+ cells in several donors, at roughly 25-60.1%.

The rearrangement combines TRBV12-3 or TRBV12-4 with TRBJ1-2. This sequence was found in a man aged 18 to 29 in good health. Donor details come from another sample of the same person, matched by shared clones. Sequencing was performed on blood T cells: a sorted CD56 or NKG2C T cell subset, CD4+ or CD8+ T cells, or bulk PBMC T cells (not recorded which). This receptor has the CDR3 CASSLAQGGYGYTF.